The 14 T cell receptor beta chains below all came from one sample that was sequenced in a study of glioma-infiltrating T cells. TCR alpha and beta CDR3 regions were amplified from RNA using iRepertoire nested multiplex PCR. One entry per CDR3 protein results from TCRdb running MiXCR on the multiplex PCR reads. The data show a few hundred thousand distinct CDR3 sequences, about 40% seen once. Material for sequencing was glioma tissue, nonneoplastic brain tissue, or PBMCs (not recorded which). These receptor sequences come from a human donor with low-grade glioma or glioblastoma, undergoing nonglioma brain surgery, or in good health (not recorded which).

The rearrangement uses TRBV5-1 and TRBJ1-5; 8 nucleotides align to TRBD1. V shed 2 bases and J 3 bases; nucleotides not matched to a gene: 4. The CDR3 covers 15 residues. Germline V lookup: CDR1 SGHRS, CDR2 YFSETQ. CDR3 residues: CASSFSGGINQPQHF. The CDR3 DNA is TGCGCCAGCAGCTTTTCAGGGGGCATCAATCAGCCCCAGCATTTT. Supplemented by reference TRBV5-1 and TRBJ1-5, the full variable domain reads KAGVTQTPRYLIKTRGQQVTLSCSPISGHRSVSWYQQTPGQGLQFLFEYFSETQRNKGNFPGRFSGRQFSNSRSEMNVSTLELGDSALYLCASSFSGGINQPQHFGDGTRLSIL.

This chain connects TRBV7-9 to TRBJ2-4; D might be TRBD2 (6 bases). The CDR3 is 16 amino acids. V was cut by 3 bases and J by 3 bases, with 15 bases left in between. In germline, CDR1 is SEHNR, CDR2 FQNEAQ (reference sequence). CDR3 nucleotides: TGTGCCAGCAGCTTCCGGGGGATAGTAGGCAAAAACATTCAGTACTTC. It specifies CASSFRGIVGKNIQYF.

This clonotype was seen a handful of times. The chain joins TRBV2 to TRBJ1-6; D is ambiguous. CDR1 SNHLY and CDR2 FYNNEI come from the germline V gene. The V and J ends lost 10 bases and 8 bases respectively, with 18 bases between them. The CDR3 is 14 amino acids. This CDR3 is CATVLDGRDSPLHF. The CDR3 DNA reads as TGTGCCACCGTACTGGACGGGCGGGATTCACCCCTCCACTTT.

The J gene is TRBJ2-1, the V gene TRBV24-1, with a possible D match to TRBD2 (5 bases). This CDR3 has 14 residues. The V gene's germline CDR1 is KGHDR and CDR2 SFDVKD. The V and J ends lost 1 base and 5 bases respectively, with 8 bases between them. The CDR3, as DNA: TGTGCCACCAGTGATTTATTCGGGGACAATGAGCAGTTCTTC. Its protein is CATSDLFGDNEQFF.

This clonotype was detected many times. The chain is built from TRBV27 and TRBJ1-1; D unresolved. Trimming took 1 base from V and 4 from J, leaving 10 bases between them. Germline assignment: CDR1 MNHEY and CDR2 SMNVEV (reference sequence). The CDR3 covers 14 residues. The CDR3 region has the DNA TGTGCCAGCAGTTTATTGGCAGGCCCCACTGAAGCTTTCTTT. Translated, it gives CASSLLAGPTEAFF.

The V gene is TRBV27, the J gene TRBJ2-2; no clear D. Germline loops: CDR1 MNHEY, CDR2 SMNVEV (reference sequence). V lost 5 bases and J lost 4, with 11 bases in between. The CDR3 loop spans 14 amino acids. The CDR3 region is CASSPLTGTGELFF. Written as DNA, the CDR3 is TGTGCCAGCAGTCCCCTTACGGGCACCGGGGAGCTGTTTTTT.

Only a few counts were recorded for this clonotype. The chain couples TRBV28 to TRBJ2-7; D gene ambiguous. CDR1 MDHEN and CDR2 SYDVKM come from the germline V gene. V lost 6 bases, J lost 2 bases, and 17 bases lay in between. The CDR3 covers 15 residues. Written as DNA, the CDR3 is TGTGCCAGCAGACCTGACACTCAGGCGCCCTACGAGCAGTACTTC. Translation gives CASRPDTQAPYEQYF. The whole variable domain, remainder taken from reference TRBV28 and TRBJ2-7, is DVKVTQSSRYLVKRTGEKVFLECVQDMDHENMFWYRQDPGLGLRLIYFSYDVKMKEKGDIPEGYSVSREKKERFSLILESASTNQTSMYLCASRPDTQAPYEQYFGPGTRLTVT.

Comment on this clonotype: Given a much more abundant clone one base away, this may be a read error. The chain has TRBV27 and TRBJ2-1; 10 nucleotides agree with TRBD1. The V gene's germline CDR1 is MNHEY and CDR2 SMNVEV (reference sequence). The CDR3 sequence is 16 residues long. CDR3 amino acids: CASSLWGQGLYNEEFF. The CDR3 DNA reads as TGTGCCAGCAGTTTGTGGGGACAGGGGCTCTACAATGAGGAGTTCTTC.

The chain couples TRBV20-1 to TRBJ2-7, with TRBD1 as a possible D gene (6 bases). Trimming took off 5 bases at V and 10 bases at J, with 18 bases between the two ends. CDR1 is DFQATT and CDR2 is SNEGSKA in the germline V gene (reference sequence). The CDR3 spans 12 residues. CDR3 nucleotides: TGCAGTGCTTTTAAGGGACAAAGCGAACAGTACTTC. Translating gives CSAFKGQSEQYF.

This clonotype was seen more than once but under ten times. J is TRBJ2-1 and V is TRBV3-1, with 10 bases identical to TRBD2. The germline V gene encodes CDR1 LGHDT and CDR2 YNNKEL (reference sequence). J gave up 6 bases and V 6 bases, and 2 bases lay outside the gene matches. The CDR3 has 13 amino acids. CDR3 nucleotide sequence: TGTGCCAGCAGACTAGCGGGATTCAATGAGCAGTTCTTC. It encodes CASRLAGFNEQFF.

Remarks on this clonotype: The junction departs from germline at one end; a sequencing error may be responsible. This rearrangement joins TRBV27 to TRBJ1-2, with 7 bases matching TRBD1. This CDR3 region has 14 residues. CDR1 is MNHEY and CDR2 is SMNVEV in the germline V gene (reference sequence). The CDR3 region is CASSPRRDSYGYAF. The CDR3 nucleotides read TGTGCCAGCAGTCCGCGCAGGGACAGTTATGGCTACGCCTTC.

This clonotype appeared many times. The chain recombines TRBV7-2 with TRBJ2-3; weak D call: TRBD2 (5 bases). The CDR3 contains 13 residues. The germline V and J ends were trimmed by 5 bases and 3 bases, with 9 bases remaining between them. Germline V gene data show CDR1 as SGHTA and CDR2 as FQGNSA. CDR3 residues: CASSRERTDTQYF. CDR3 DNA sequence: TGTGCCAGCAGCCGTGAGCGGACAGATACGCAGTATTTT.

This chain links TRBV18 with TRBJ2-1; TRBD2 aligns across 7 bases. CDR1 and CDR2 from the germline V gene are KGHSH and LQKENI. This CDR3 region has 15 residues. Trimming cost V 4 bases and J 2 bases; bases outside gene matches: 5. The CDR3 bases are TGTGCCAGCTCACAGTCCCTAGCGGCCTACAATGAGCAGTTCTTC. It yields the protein CASSQSLAAYNEQFF.

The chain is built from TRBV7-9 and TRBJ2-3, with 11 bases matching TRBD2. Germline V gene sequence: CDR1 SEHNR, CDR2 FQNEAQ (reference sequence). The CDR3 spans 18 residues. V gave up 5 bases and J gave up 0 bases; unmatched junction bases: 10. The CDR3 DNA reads TGTGCCAGCAGCCTGGGGACTAGCGGTACTTTTAGCACAGATACGCAGTATTTT. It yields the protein CASSLGTSGTFSTDTQYF.